This T cell receptor (beta chain) was identified during a study of T cells in Graves' hyperthyroidism and ophthalmopathy. Germline lookup yields CDR1 MNHNS and CDR2 SASEGT. The CDR3 is made up of 16 amino acids. With 6 bases clipped from V and 2 bases from J, the junction kept 9 bases outside the gene matches. Researchers took RNA transcripts and amplified the TCR beta CDR3 regions from them. HTBI primers were employed in a first-round RT-PCR of the TCR CDR3. One entry per CDR3 protein results from TCRdb running MiXCR on the multiplex PCR reads. The data show 350,000 to 500,000 distinct CDR3 sequences, with 12% to 15% seen just once and 5% to 6% held by the top ten.

The sequence was collected from a woman between 18 and 29 years old with Graves' hyperthyroidism. The chain has TRBV6-1 and TRBJ2-3; the match to TRBD2 covers 9 bases. The sample consisted of blood. The CDR3 bases are TGTGCCAGCAGAAGCGGACTAGCGATATACACAGATACGCAGTATTTT. This translates into CASRSGLAIYTDTQYF.